Below are 19 T cell receptor beta chains sequenced from a single sample in a study of CDR3 diversity in severe acne. MiXCR was run by TCRdb on the PCR reads, yielding one entry per CDR3 protein. The sample comprises some 85,000 distinct CDR3 sequences, about half of which are singletons, and roughly 12% rests with the top ten. The sequencing input was blood. All receptors come from a male donor with severe acne vulgaris.

The chain is built from TRBV12-3 or TRBV12-4 and TRBJ1-1; 7 positions match TRBD1. J gave up 1 base and V 3 bases, and 5 bases lay outside the gene matches. This CDR3 contains 15 residues. This chain's CDR3 is CASSFPTGRNTEAFF. Here the CDR3 DNA reads TGTGCCAGCAGTTTTCCGACAGGGAGGAACACTGAAGCTTTCTTT.

This clonotype has ten or more counts. The J gene is TRBJ2-3, the V gene TRBV15; 7 positions agree with TRBD1. Per the germline V gene, CDR1 is LNHNV and CDR2 is YYDKDF (reference sequence). The length of the CDR3 is 15 residues. V lost 2 bases, J lost 2 bases, and 4 bases stayed unmatched. The CDR3 DNA follows: TGTGCCACCAGCAGAAGGACAGGAACCACAGATACGCAGTATTTT. Protein product: CATSRRTGTTDTQYF.

Turning to this clonotype: This may stem from a read error, because a much larger clone lies one nucleotide away. V is TRBV6-5 and J is TRBJ2-7; 7 bases agree with TRBD1. This CDR3 is 16 amino acids long. Germline V gene data show CDR1 as MNHEY and CDR2 as SVGAGI. CDR3 in amino acids: CSSSYSSQGVRDEQYF. The CDR3 DNA reads as TGTTCCAGCAGTTACTCGAGCCAGGGGGTGAGAGACGAGCAGTACTTC.

This clonotype was detected ten times or more. This chain uses TRBV7-9 with TRBJ1-4; no reliable D call. Germline-derived CDR1 and CDR2 are SEHNR and FQNEAQ (reference sequence). Trimming stripped 8 bases from V and 4 bases from J, with 17 bases between. The CDR3 loop spans 15 amino acids. The CDR3 nucleotides are TGTGCCAGCCGGGCCCTATCATCCGATAATGAAAAACTGTTTTTT. It encodes CASRALSSDNEKLFF.

The chain is built from TRBV20-1 and TRBJ2-7; 11 nucleotides agree with TRBD2. This CDR3 region has 16 residues. Trimming took 6 bases from V and 2 from J; bases not matched to a gene: 12. Germline CDR1 is DFQATT and CDR2 is SNEGSKA (reference sequence). CDR3 bases: TGCAGTGCCGTTAGCGGGAGGGCCCAGTTAACCTACGAGCAGTACTTC. It encodes CSAVSGRAQLTYEQYF.

This clonotype turned up a few times. Given a much more abundant clone one base away, this may be a read error. The chain links TRBV10-2 to TRBJ1-1; a possible D gene is TRBD1 (6 bases). Trimming pared 0 bases from V and 4 bases from J, leaving 12 bases between. The germline V gene has CDR1 WSHSY and CDR2 SAAADI. The CDR3 has 15 amino acids. The CDR3 here is CASSESRQESTEAFF. CDR3 DNA sequence: TGCGCCAGCAGTGAGTCCAGACAGGAGAGCACTGAAGCTTTCTTT.

Details on this clonotype: Compared with germline, one end of the junction differs, possibly owing to a read error. The chain employs TRBV20-1 and TRBJ2-7; D gene ambiguous. Germline assignment: CDR1 DFQATT and CDR2 SNEGSKA (reference sequence). The CDR3 totals 9 residues. CDR3 nucleotide sequence: TGCAGTGCTTACCCCGAGGAGTACTTC. Its translation: CSAYPEEYF.

In this sample, this clonotype turned up many times. The V call is TRBV20-1, the J call TRBJ1-5; D is perhaps TRBD1 (6 bases). Germline V gives CDR1 DFQATT, CDR2 SNEGSKA (reference sequence). The ends were cut back, 0 bases at V and 2 bases at J, with 20 bases in the middle. This CDR3 comprises 18 residues. CDR3 sequence: CSARDSTGRWQGNQPQHF. The CDR3 DNA sequence: TGCAGTGCTAGAGACTCTACAGGGAGGTGGCAGGGCAATCAGCCCCAGCATTTT.

The V call is TRBV12-3 or TRBV12-4, the J call TRBJ1-1; 8 nucleotides line up with TRBD1. The CDR3 is made up of 14 amino acids. J gave up 0 bases and V 6 bases, and 3 bases lay outside the gene matches. The CDR3 nucleotides are TGTGCCAGCAGACAGGGGGATTTGAACACTGAAGCTTTCTTT. As protein: CASRQGDLNTEAFF.

This clonotype showed up just a few times. A read error is possible here, since a much larger clone lies one base away. This chain uses TRBV7-6 with TRBJ2-5, with unresolved D. The CDR3 totals 19 residues. Germline assignment: CDR1 SGHVS and CDR2 FNYEAQ. CDR3 in amino acids: CAGRYNRGIDQAEQETQYF. CDR3 in DNA: TGTGCCGGCAGATACAACCGCGGAATTGACCAGGCAGAACAAGAGACCCAGTACTTC. Filled out from reference TRBV7-6 and TRBJ2-5, the complete variable domain reads GAGVSQSPRYKVTKRGQDVALRCDPISGHVSLYWYRQALGQGPEFLTYFNYEAQQDKSGLPNDRFSAERPEGSISTLTIQRTEQRDSAMYRCAGRYNRGIDQAEQETQYFGPGTRLLVL.

The rearrangement uses TRBV20-1 and TRBJ2-7; maybe TRBD1 (6 bases). The CDR3 totals 14 residues. The germline V gene encodes CDR1 DFQATT and CDR2 SNEGSKA (reference sequence). The ends were cut back, 2 bases at V and 2 bases at J, with 13 bases in the middle. The DNA of the CDR3 is TGCAGTGCTAGACCTACAGGGCAGGCCTACGAGCAGTACTTC. It codes for CSARPTGQAYEQYF.

This chain uses TRBV2 with TRBJ2-7; 9 bases line up with TRBD1. V lost 4 bases to trimming and J lost 4 bases; unmatched junction nucleotides: 2. The germline gives CDR1 SNHLY, CDR2 FYNNEI. The CDR3 contains 13 residues. CDR3 sequence (DNA): TGTGCCAGCAGTGCACAGGGGGCGTACGAGCAGTACTTC. Its protein product is CASSAQGAYEQYF.

Ten or more counts support this clonotype. The chain links TRBV6-1 to TRBJ2-7, with D possibly matching TRBD1 (5 bases). V was shortened by 7 bases and J by 1 base, with 11 bases between the two germline ends. CDR1 and CDR2 (germline): MNHNS, SASEGT. This CDR3 comprises 13 residues. The CDR3 sequence is CASIDSNSYEQYF. The CDR3 coding sequence is TGTGCCAGCATCGACAGCAATTCCTACGAGCAGTACTTC.

V and J are TRBV12-3 or TRBV12-4 and TRBJ2-5; 9 nucleotides match TRBD1. The ends lost 7 bases at V and 0 bases at J; junction bases unmatched: 3. The CDR3 is 14 amino acids. CDR3 coding DNA: TGTGCCAGCACCGACAGGGGGGACCAAGAGACCCAGTACTTC. This sequence encodes CASTDRGDQETQYF.

This clonotype was detected only a few times. This chain connects TRBV6-6 to TRBJ2-1; 9 bases are shared with TRBD1. Germline values: CDR1 MNHNY, CDR2 SVGAGI (reference sequence). The CDR3 totals 16 residues. V trimming: 7 bases; J trimming: 7 bases; junction bases outside the gene matches: 14. The CDR3 is CASTKRTGTGFNEQFF. CDR3 sequence (DNA): TGTGCCAGCACCAAACGAACCGGGACAGGGTTTAATGAGCAGTTCTTC.

The chain is built from TRBV29-1 and TRBJ1-2, with D uncertain. Germline V gene data show CDR1 as SQVTM and CDR2 as ANQGSEA. This CDR3 has 14 amino acids. Trimming took 3 bases from V and 3 from J, leaving 14 bases between them. CDR3 amino acids: CSVDRRPRDYGYTF. The DNA for the CDR3 is TGCAGCGTTGATAGGCGGCCGCGGGACTATGGCTACACCTTC.

V usage is TRBV7-8 and J usage is TRBJ2-3; 12 bases are shared with TRBD2. The CDR3 runs to 16 residues. V lost 7 bases to trimming and J lost 7 bases; unmatched junction nucleotides: 12. Germline lookup yields CDR1 SGHVS and CDR2 FQNEAQ. The DNA of the CDR3 is TGTGCCAGCACCCCTGAAGCTAGCGGGAGGGCGAATACGCAGTATTTT. Encoded protein: CASTPEASGRANTQYF.

In regard to this clonotype: This may come from a read error, since a much larger clone is one base off. V usage is TRBV4-3 and J usage is TRBJ2-7; 13 bases line up with TRBD2. CDR1 and CDR2 (germline): LGHNA, YSLEER. V lost 4 bases, J lost 7 bases, and 7 bases stayed unmatched. The CDR3 extends over 15 amino acids. Here the CDR3 DNA reads TGCGCCAGCAGCCTTAGACTAGCGGGAGGAAGTGAGCAGTACTTC. It encodes CASSLRLAGGSEQYF.

V usage is TRBV11-3 and J usage is TRBJ2-7, with D hard to call. V was cut by 6 bases and J by 3 bases, with 12 bases left in between. This CDR3 has 13 amino acids. Germline values: CDR1 SGHNT, CDR2 YENEEA. The CDR3 DNA reads as TGTGCCAGCAGTTTATACGGAATCTACGAGCAGTACTTC. Amino acids: CASSLYGIYEQYF.